The 26 T cell receptor beta chains listed next were all sequenced from one sample in a study of memory CD4+ T cells and cytomegalovirus serostatus. TCRdb's copy holds only in-frame clones and misses some; the assay was immunoSEQ multiplex PCR. The table lists just under 65,000 clones, 77% of them singletons. The sort gate was single viable CD3+CD4+CD8-CD45RO+ cells for memory CD4+ T cells. The material sequenced was memory CD4+ T cells from blood. These receptors were obtained from an adult in good health and CMV-seronegative.

By share of the sample, this clone is medium-sized. Other DNA sequences within the sample encode an identical CDR3. The V and J genes are TRBV6-1 and TRBJ1-2, with a weak D call TRBD1 (5 bases). The CDR3 runs to 14 residues. Germline-derived CDR1 and CDR2 are MNHNS and SASEGT. Trimming cost V 2 bases and J 8 bases, with 15 bases left between them. CDR3 sequence: CASSEQGVLGGYTF. The CDR3 region has the DNA TGTGCCAGCAGTGAACAGGGAGTACTAGGAGGCTACACCTTC.

The chain couples TRBV9 to TRBJ1-2; D might be TRBD1 (6 bases). The V gene's germline CDR1 is SGDLS and CDR2 YYNGEE. V was pared by 0 bases and J by 8 bases, with 14 bases between. This CDR3 has 14 residues. CDR3 bases: TGTGCCAGCAGCGTAGATCTGGGGGCGGGAGGCTACACCTTC. Translating gives CASSVDLGAGGYTF.

This chain joins TRBV4-1 and TRBJ1-4, with 7 positions matching TRBD1. With V trimmed by 2 bases and J by 2 bases, 8 bases remained unmatched. Germline CDR1 reads MGHRA; CDR2 reads YSYEKL. The CDR3 has 17 amino acids. CDR3 protein: CASSQMAWGQTNEKLFF. CDR3 nucleotide sequence: TGCGCCAGCAGCCAAATGGCCTGGGGACAGACTAATGAAAAACTGTTTTTT.

CDR3 DNA: TGTGCCAGCGGGCCAACAGGGGGCATGAGACCCTCCCAAGAGACCCAGTACTTC. It encodes CASGPTGGMRPSQETQYF. This chain joins TRBV6-4 and TRBJ2-5; 9 nucleotides line up with TRBD1. This CDR3 comprises 18 residues. The ends lost 8 bases at V and 1 base at J; junction bases unmatched: 17. CDR1 is MRHNA, CDR2 SNTAGT, per germline.

About this clone: In the same sample, other DNA sequences code for this CDR3. The V gene is TRBV29-1, the J gene TRBJ2-3; a weak D match, TRBD2 (6 bases). Trimming stripped 3 bases from V and 2 bases from J, with 9 bases between. Germline CDR1 and CDR2: SQVTM and ANQGSEA. The CDR3 consists of 13 residues. The CDR3 sequence: CSVDRGLTDTQYF. CDR3 coding DNA: TGCAGCGTTGACCGGGGACTCACAGATACGCAGTATTTT.

This chain connects TRBV7-2 to TRBJ2-1; D unclear. Trimming shortened V by 4 bases and J by 9 bases, and 13 bases separated the two germline ends. The CDR3 is 13 amino acids. CDR1 is SGHTA and CDR2 is FQGNSA in the germline V gene. The CDR3, as DNA: TGTGCCAGCAGCTCGCGACTCTCCGCTGAGCAGTTCTTC. It yields the protein CASSSRLSAEQFF.

This chain uses TRBV5-1 with TRBJ1-1; D call uncertain. Trimming cost V 2 bases and J 0 bases, with 8 bases left between them. Germline V gives CDR1 SGHRS, CDR2 YFSETQ. The CDR3 is 14 residues long. The CDR3 spells CASSLFNMNTEAFF. CDR3 bases: TGCGCCAGCAGCTTATTTAACATGAACACTGAAGCTTTCTTT.

This clone has only a few counts. The chain has TRBV28 and TRBJ1-3; no definite D call. The CDR3 contains 15 residues. The V end was cut by 6 bases, the J end by 0 bases, with 12 bases between. Looked up from germline, CDR1 is MDHEN and CDR2 is SYDVKM. CDR3 sequence reads: CASRRRARSGNTIYF. For the CDR3, the DNA is TGTGCCAGCAGGCGAAGGGCCCGCTCTGGAAACACCATATATTTT.

V gene TRBV27 combines with J gene TRBJ2-3, with D perhaps TRBD1 or TRBD2 (5 bases each). There are 14 residues in the CDR3. The V gene lost 5 bases and the J gene lost 4 bases, with 13 bases spanning the gap. CDR1 and CDR2 from the germline V gene are MNHEY and SMNVEV (reference sequence). Written as DNA, the CDR3 is TGTGCCAGCAGTCCCCTGGGACGATCAGATACGCAGTATTTT. Residues: CASSPLGRSDTQYF.

V gene TRBV5-1 combines with J gene TRBJ1-3, with D hard to call. The length of the CDR3 is 14 residues. Trimming left V 4 bases short and J 4 bases short, with 12 bases between. The germline CDR1 and CDR2 sequences are SGHRS and YFSETQ. DNA for the CDR3: TGCGCCAGCAGCCCCCGGCTCGACGGAAACACCATATATTTT. The encoded protein is CASSPRLDGNTIYF.

The chain links TRBV2 to TRBJ2-7; possibly TRBD2 for D (6 bases). Between the trimmed V and J ends, which lost 8 bases and 3 bases, there was a span of 11 bases. The CDR3 is made up of 12 amino acids. Germline CDR1 SNHLY, CDR2 FYNNEI. As DNA, the CDR3 is TGTGCCAGCTTGGGACTGAGCTACGAGCAGTACTTC. Its protein product is CASLGLSYEQYF.

The chain carries TRBV5-4 and TRBJ1-2, with 8 nucleotides matching TRBD1. The germline V gene has CDR1 SGHNT and CDR2 YYREEE (reference sequence). The ends lost 4 bases at V and 8 bases at J; junction bases unmatched: 4. The CDR3 covers 12 residues. The CDR3 protein is CASSADRGGYTF. In DNA form, the CDR3 reads TGTGCCAGCAGCGCCGACAGGGGAGGCTACACCTTC.

This clone was seen a single time. This rearrangement joins TRBV6-1 to TRBJ2-3, with no clear D. V gave up 8 bases and J gave up 0 bases, with 9 bases separating them. This CDR3 spans 13 amino acids. Germline V gives CDR1 MNHNS, CDR2 SASEGT. The CDR3 region is CASGVLSTDTQYF. DNA of the CDR3: TGTGCCAGCGGGGTCCTTAGCACAGATACGCAGTATTTT.

The chain employs TRBV7-2 and TRBJ1-2, with 9 bases identical to TRBD1. The CDR3 is 15 residues long. The V gene's germline CDR1 is SGHTA and CDR2 FQGNSA. The J segment lost 7 bases and the V segment lost 3 bases, leaving 9 bases of the junction unmatched. The CDR3 is CASSFPGGTGFGYTF. CDR3 DNA: TGTGCCAGCAGCTTCCCTGGGGGGACAGGGTTTGGCTACACCTTC.

The chain's CDR3 is CASSEGGAGTRSEQYF. In nucleotides, the CDR3 is TGTGCCAGCAGTGAAGGGGGGGCAGGGACCCGGTCGGAGCAGTACTTC. The chain joins TRBV2 to TRBJ2-7; tentatively, D is TRBD1 or TRBD2 (6 bases each). V gave up 1 base and J gave up 7 bases, with 20 bases separating them. The CDR3 sequence is 16 residues long. The germline V gene encodes CDR1 SNHLY and CDR2 FYNNEI.

The genes are TRBV27 and TRBJ2-3; D gene ambiguous. In germline, CDR1 is MNHEY, CDR2 SMNVEV (reference sequence). The V and J ends lost 5 bases and 2 bases respectively, with 17 bases between them. The CDR3 extends over 16 amino acids. The CDR3 sequence: CASSIRSNFFTDTQYF. Written as DNA, the CDR3 is TGTGCCAGCAGTATTAGATCGAATTTTTTCACAGATACGCAGTATTTT.

The chain links TRBV5-8 to TRBJ2-5; D unclear. This CDR3 is 14 amino acids long. The V end lost 0 bases, the J end lost 3 bases, and 9 bases lay between the germline ends. Germline values: CDR1 SGHTS, CDR2 YDEGEE. The CDR3 here is CASSLAGWKETQYF. The DNA of the CDR3 is TGTGCCAGCAGCTTGGCCGGCTGGAAAGAGACCCAGTACTTC.

The chain employs TRBV4-2 and TRBJ2-2; no clear D. CDR3 length equals 15 residues. The ends were cut back, 1 base at V and 0 bases at J, with 6 bases in the middle. In germline, CDR1 is LGHNA, CDR2 YNFKEQ. CDR3 protein: CASSQVTANTGELFF. As DNA, the CDR3 is TGTGCCAGCAGCCAAGTAACAGCGAACACCGGGGAGCTGTTTTTT.

This chain joins TRBV2 and TRBJ2-7, with 7 nucleotides matching TRBD1. Germline values: CDR1 SNHLY, CDR2 FYNNEI. The CDR3 runs to 13 residues. The V and J ends lost 3 bases and 7 bases, in that order; junction bases with no gene match: 6. The CDR3 sequence: CASSDEGAAEQYF. In nucleotides, the CDR3 is TGTGCCAGCAGTGATGAGGGGGCCGCAGAGCAGTACTTC.

CDR3 in DNA: TGTGCCGGTTCCCTGGGTATTAACACTGAAGCTTTCTTT. Residues: CAGSLGINTEAFF. V is TRBV6-1 and J is TRBJ1-1; D is ambiguous. This CDR3 has 13 amino acids. V lost 11 bases, J lost 2 bases, and 15 bases lay in between. Germline CDR1 and CDR2: MNHNS and SASEGT.

This clone was seen once. The CDR3 region has the DNA TGCAGCGTTGATACTACAGCTTTGAACACTGAAGCTTTCTTT. Protein: CSVDTTALNTEAFF. This chain links TRBV29-1 with TRBJ1-1, with D uncertain. This CDR3 spans 14 amino acids. The germline V gene encodes CDR1 SQVTM and CDR2 ANQGSEA. Trimming removed 3 bases at V and 0 bases at J, with 11 bases between. The variable domain in full, with the rest retrieved from reference TRBV29-1 and TRBJ1-1, is SAVISQKPSRDICQRGTSLTIQCQVDSQVTMMFWYRQQPGQSLTLIATANQGSEATYESGFVIDKFPISRPNLTFSTLTVSNMSPEDSSIYLCSVDTTALNTEAFFGQGTRLTVV.

This sequence joins TRBV2 and TRBJ2-7; maybe TRBD1 (5 bases). The CDR3 consists of 13 residues. CDR1 SNHLY and CDR2 FYNNEI come from the germline V gene. V gave up 9 bases and J gave up 0 bases, with 12 bases separating them. CDR3 coding DNA: TGTGCCAGTCAGGGCCCGAGCTCCTACGAGCAGTACTTC. It encodes CASQGPSSYEQYF.

In its sample, this clone was seen a few times. The gene calls are TRBV27 and TRBJ1-6; unclear D gene. The CDR3 is made up of 13 amino acids. Trimming shortened V by 7 bases and J by 8 bases, and 12 bases separated the two germline ends. Germline CDR1 is MNHEY and CDR2 is SMNVEV (reference sequence). CDR3 sequence: CASKSIGDSPLHF. The CDR3 DNA reads TGTGCCAGCAAAAGTATCGGTGATTCACCCCTCCACTTT.

This chain links TRBV10-3 with TRBJ2-1; TRBD1 agrees at 9 bases. V gave up 4 bases and J gave up 6 bases; unmatched junction bases: 4. Per germline, CDR1 ENHRY and CDR2 SYGVKD. CDR3 length: 14 amino acids. The CDR3 sequence is CAISGGTGSNEQFF. In DNA form, the CDR3 reads TGTGCCATCAGTGGGGGGACAGGGAGCAATGAGCAGTTCTTC.

The chain has TRBV5-6 and TRBJ1-2; 9 nucleotides match TRBD1. Germline V gene data show CDR1 as SGHDT and CDR2 as YYEEEE. The CDR3 has 14 amino acids. The ends lost 0 bases at V and 7 bases at J; junction bases unmatched: 4. The CDR3 coding sequence is TGTGCCAGCAGCTTGGGTGGACAGGGGTTTGGCTACACCTTC. Protein: CASSLGGQGFGYTF.

Here the CDR3 DNA reads TGTGCCAGCAGCTTGGCAAGAATCCCTTACGAGCAGTACTTC. As protein: CASSLARIPYEQYF. The gene calls are TRBV5-4 and TRBJ2-7; D uncertain. The V end lost 0 bases, the J end lost 4 bases, and 11 bases lay between the germline ends. Germline values: CDR1 SGHNT, CDR2 YYREEE (reference sequence). This CDR3 spans 14 amino acids.